The 25 T cell receptor beta chains presented below share a single source sample, sequenced in a study of identical twins. TCRdb passed the 5' RACE reads through MiXCR, listing each CDR3 protein once. The table shows approximately 550,000 distinct CDR3 sequences, with more than 20% occurring only once. This same sample was also part of a study on yellow fever vaccine responses in identical twins.

The sample was CD4+ T cells sorted from blood. The receptors were sampled from a woman between 18 and 29 years old in good health.

This clonotype was seen more than once but under ten times. V usage is TRBV5-1 and J usage is TRBJ2-7; 10 bases map to TRBD2. The CDR3 is 15 residues long. The V segment lost 0 bases and the J segment 3 bases; nucleotides outside the gene matches: 3. Per the germline V gene, CDR1 is SGHRS and CDR2 is YFSETQ. CDR3 sequence: CASSLARTSGYEQYF. As DNA, the CDR3 is TGCGCCAGCAGCTTGGCCCGGACTAGCGGCTACGAGCAGTACTTC.

This clonotype turned up a few times. The chain couples TRBV7-2 to TRBJ2-5, with D hard to call. The length of the CDR3 is 15 residues. V lost 1 base and J lost 2, with 11 bases in between. The germline V gene encodes CDR1 SGHTA and CDR2 FQGNSA. CDR3 protein: CASSLVSGPQETQYF. In DNA form, the CDR3 reads TGTGCCAGCAGCTTAGTATCAGGTCCGCAAGAGACCCAGTACTTC.

The chain carries TRBV10-3 and TRBJ2-7, with TRBD2 matching over 10 bases. The ends lost 5 bases at V and 1 base at J; junction bases unmatched: 5. The CDR3 is made up of 15 amino acids. From germline, CDR1 is ENHRY and CDR2 SYGVKD. In DNA, the CDR3 is TGTGCCATCAGTCAGCTAGCGGGAGAGTCCTACGAGCAGTACTTC. Protein product: CAISQLAGESYEQYF.

The chain joins TRBV27 to TRBJ1-1; unclear D gene. Germline CDR1 is MNHEY and CDR2 is SMNVEV (reference sequence). V was pared by 3 bases and J by 0 bases, with 14 bases between. The CDR3 consists of 16 residues. CDR3 in DNA: TGTGCCAGCAGTTTTAGAGTTTTGGGCATGAACACTGAAGCTTTCTTT. It translates to CASSFRVLGMNTEAFF.

This clonotype was seen a handful of times. The V call is TRBV15, the J call TRBJ1-6, with 7 nucleotides matching TRBD1. This CDR3 comprises 18 residues. Germline V gene lookup returns CDR1 LNHNV and CDR2 YYDKDF (reference sequence). The V and J ends lost 3 bases and 7 bases, in that order; junction bases with no gene match: 15. CDR3 sequence (DNA): TGTGCCACCAGCAGGAGTAATCATAACAGGGGAAAAAATTCACCCCTCCACTTT. It specifies CATSRSNHNRGKNSPLHF.

The V and J genes are TRBV5-1 and TRBJ2-4, with D possibly TRBD2 on 5 matching bases. V lost 4 bases and J 8 bases, leaving 19 bases between the germline ends. Germline CDR1 is SGHRS and CDR2 is YFSETQ. There are 15 residues in the CDR3. CDR3 sequence (DNA): TGCGCCAGCAGCCACGACGGGAATAGGCGGGACATTCAGTACTTC. The encoded protein is CASSHDGNRRDIQYF.

V is TRBV9 and J is TRBJ2-3; 12 nucleotides agree with TRBD2. The V segment lost 4 bases and the J segment 6 bases; nucleotides outside the gene matches: 6. This CDR3 is 15 amino acids long. Germline-derived CDR1 and CDR2 are SGDLS and YYNGEE. This CDR3 reads CASSTRLAGVDTQYF. The DNA of the CDR3 is TGTGCCAGCAGCACACGACTAGCGGGGGTGGATACGCAGTATTTT.

This clonotype appeared a few times. This chain joins TRBV27 and TRBJ2-6, with a tentative D call TRBD2 (6 bases). The CDR3 has 16 residues. Germline V lookup: CDR1 MNHEY, CDR2 SMNVEV (reference sequence). The V and J ends lost 4 bases and 4 bases respectively, with 14 bases between them. CDR3 region: CASSWRGLGGANVLTF. The CDR3 bases are TGTGCCAGCAGTTGGCGGGGTCTGGGAGGGGCCAACGTCCTGACTTTC.

This clonotype was recorded a few times. The chain couples TRBV20-1 to TRBJ2-3; D is undetermined. Looked up from germline, CDR1 is DFQATT and CDR2 is SNEGSKA (reference sequence). V lost 2 bases, J lost 2 bases, and 5 bases lay in between. This CDR3 spans 12 amino acids. In DNA form, the CDR3 reads TGCAGTGCTAGATGGAACACAGATACGCAGTATTTT. Translated: CSARWNTDTQYF.

This clonotype has more than one count but fewer than ten. This sequence joins TRBV6-1 and TRBJ1-2, with no clear D. Germline CDR1 MNHNS, CDR2 SASEGT. The CDR3 has 13 amino acids. The V and J ends lost 7 bases and 2 bases respectively, with 11 bases between them. In DNA, the CDR3 is TGTGCCAGCACCCCATACCCCAACTATGGCTACACCTTC. Translating gives CASTPYPNYGYTF.

V gene TRBV3-1 combines with J gene TRBJ2-1; TRBD2 aligns across 9 bases. This CDR3 contains 17 residues. V gave up 1 base and J gave up 5 bases; unmatched junction bases: 9. Germline-derived CDR1 and CDR2 are LGHDT and YNNKEL (reference sequence). The CDR3 here is CASSQGLVAGENNEQFF. The CDR3 DNA is TGTGCCAGCAGCCAAGGGCTTGTAGCGGGAGAGAACAATGAGCAGTTCTTC.

This clonotype was picked up one time. The V call is TRBV11-2, the J call TRBJ2-5, with a weak D call TRBD1 (6 bases). The CDR3 extends over 16 amino acids. V lost 2 bases to trimming and J lost 5 bases, with 18 bases between them. Germline CDR1 is SGHAT and CDR2 is FQNNGV. The CDR3 reads CASSLSARGTLETQYF. The CDR3 DNA is TGTGCCAGCAGCTTATCCGCCAGGGGCACGTTGGAGACCCAGTACTTC. Full variable domain (rest looked up from reference TRBV11-2 and TRBJ2-5): EAGVAQSPRYKIIEKRQSVAFWCNPISGHATLYWYQQILGQGPKLLIQFQNNGVVDDSQLPKDRFSAERLKGVDSTLKIQPAKLEDSAVYLCASSLSARGTLETQYFGPGTRLLVL.

The V and J genes are TRBV3-1 and TRBJ1-4, with a possible D match to TRBD1 (5 bases). This CDR3 contains 13 residues. Germline V CDR1 and CDR2: LGHDT, YNNKEL (reference sequence). The V gene lost 8 bases and the J gene lost 3 bases, with 10 bases spanning the gap. CDR3 in amino acids: CASSGAANEKLFF. The CDR3 DNA reads TGTGCCAGCTCTGGGGCGGCTAATGAAAAACTGTTTTTT.

J is TRBJ2-1 and V is TRBV6-1; D is tentatively TRBD1 or TRBD2 (5 bases each). The CDR3 loop spans 14 amino acids. Germline V gene sequence: CDR1 MNHNS, CDR2 SASEGT. V was clipped by 6 bases and J by 6 bases, with 15 bases between them. CDR3 DNA sequence: TGTGCCAGCAGGACGGGACCCCTTGGCAATGAGCAGTTCTTC. Translation gives CASRTGPLGNEQFF.

This clonotype was seen a handful of times. The chain is built from TRBV15 and TRBJ2-7; D is perhaps TRBD1 (6 bases). With 4 bases removed from V and 3 bases from J, the gap between germline ends came to 10 bases. In germline, CDR1 is LNHNV, CDR2 YYDKDF (reference sequence). The CDR3 runs 13 residues. CDR3 DNA: TGTGCCACCAGCACAGGGGAGCTCTACGAGCAGTACTTC. Translation gives CATSTGELYEQYF.

This clonotype has just a few counts. This rearrangement joins TRBV5-1 to TRBJ2-1; the match to TRBD2 covers 8 bases. The J segment lost 7 bases and the V segment lost 7 bases, leaving 10 bases of the junction unmatched. Per germline, CDR1 SGHRS and CDR2 YFSETQ. This CDR3 has 14 residues. CDR3 nucleotides: TGCGCCAGCGGACAAGGACTAGCCACTAATGAGCAGTTCTTC. Amino acid sequence: CASGQGLATNEQFF.

This clonotype was observed a few times. The chain uses TRBV24-1 and TRBJ2-3, with 7 bases lining up with TRBD2. In germline, CDR1 is KGHDR, CDR2 SFDVKD. The ends lost 2 bases at V and 4 bases at J; junction bases unmatched: 2. CDR3 size: 14 residues. This chain's CDR3 is CATSDSGRADTQYF. The CDR3 DNA follows: TGTGCCACCAGTGATTCAGGGAGGGCAGATACGCAGTATTTT.

There are a few counts of this clonotype. CDR3: CASSLMPGLGNEQFF. Written as DNA, the CDR3 is TGTGCCAGCAGCTTAATGCCGGGACTAGGCAATGAGCAGTTCTTC. V usage is TRBV11-3 and J usage is TRBJ2-1; 8 bases are a match to TRBD2. Per the germline V gene, CDR1 is SGHNT and CDR2 is YENEEA. V trimming: 2 bases; J trimming: 6 bases; junction bases outside the gene matches: 6. This CDR3 is built from 15 residues.

There are a few counts of this clonotype. This sequence joins TRBV3-1 and TRBJ1-5; TRBD1 is a possible D gene (5 bases). V was clipped by 0 bases and J by 7 bases, with 7 bases between them. The CDR3 is 13 amino acids. CDR1 and CDR2 from the germline V gene are LGHDT and YNNKEL (reference sequence). In DNA form, the CDR3 reads TGTGCCAGCAGCCAAGACAGGGACCAGCCCCAGCATTTT. Its translation is CASSQDRDQPQHF. The whole variable domain, remainder taken from reference TRBV3-1 and TRBJ1-5, is DTAVSQTPKYLVTQMGNDKSIKCEQNLGHDTMYWYKQDSKKFLKIMFSYNNKELIINETVPNRFSPKSPDKAHLNLHINSLELGDSAVYFCASSQDRDQPQHFGDGTRLSIL.

The V and J genes are TRBV3-1 and TRBJ1-2, with D uncertain. Germline V lookup: CDR1 LGHDT, CDR2 YNNKEL (reference sequence). V dropped 0 bases and J dropped 10 bases, with 15 bases sitting between them. The CDR3 loop spans 14 amino acids. Written as DNA, the CDR3 is TGTGCCAGCAGCCAAGAAGGGAAGGGTATGAACTACACCTTC. Translation gives CASSQEGKGMNYTF.

The J gene is TRBJ2-2, the V gene TRBV9; a weak D match, TRBD1 (5 bases). Germline CDR1 and CDR2: SGDLS and YYNGEE. The CDR3 totals 17 residues. V was trimmed by 0 bases and J by 0 bases, leaving 12 bases between them. This chain's CDR3 is CASSVDPGRANTGELFF. CDR3 coding DNA: TGTGCCAGCAGCGTAGACCCCGGCAGGGCGAACACCGGGGAGCTGTTTTTT.

This chain links TRBV12-3 or TRBV12-4 with TRBJ1-1; D gene uncertain. Trimming stripped 3 bases from V and 0 bases from J, with 11 bases between. This CDR3 is 15 amino acids long. In nucleotides, the CDR3 is TGTGCCAGCAGTTTTAGTCTGGCCATGAACACTGAAGCTTTCTTT. Residues: CASSFSLAMNTEAFF.

The table lists this clonotype with a few counts. The rearrangement joins TRBV15 to TRBJ2-1; a possible D gene is TRBD2 (6 bases). The V gene lost 1 base and the J gene lost 2 bases, with 9 bases spanning the gap. CDR1 and CDR2 (germline): LNHNV, YYDKDF (reference sequence). CDR3 length equals 15 residues. Written as DNA, the CDR3 is TGTGCCACCAGCAGAGTTCCGGGGGCCTACAATGAGCAGTTCTTC. It yields the protein CATSRVPGAYNEQFF.

The V call is TRBV20-1, the J call TRBJ2-1, with D perhaps TRBD1 (5 bases). V dropped 6 bases and J dropped 4 bases, with 13 bases sitting between them. CDR3 size: 13 residues. CDR1 is DFQATT and CDR2 is SNEGSKA in the germline V gene (reference sequence). As DNA, the CDR3 is TGCAGTGCCAGGGTAGGATCGTACAATGAGCAGTTCTTC. It yields the protein CSARVGSYNEQFF.

This CDR3 reads CASSQIAGGLYSGANVLTF. The CDR3 bases are TGTGCCAGCAGCCAGATAGCGGGAGGACTCTACTCTGGGGCCAACGTCCTGACTTTC. The rearrangement links TRBV7-8 to TRBJ2-6; the match to TRBD2 covers 10 bases. This CDR3 is 19 amino acids long. Per germline, CDR1 SGHVS and CDR2 FQNEAQ. Trimming took 5 bases from V and 0 from J; bases not matched to a gene: 10.